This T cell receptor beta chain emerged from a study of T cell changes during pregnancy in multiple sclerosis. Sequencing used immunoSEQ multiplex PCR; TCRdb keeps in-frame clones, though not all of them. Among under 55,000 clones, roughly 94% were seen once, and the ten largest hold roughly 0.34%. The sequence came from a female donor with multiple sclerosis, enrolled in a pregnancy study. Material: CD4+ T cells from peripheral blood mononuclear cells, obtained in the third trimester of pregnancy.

For the CDR3, the DNA is TGTGCCAGCAGCTTGGTACTAGCGGGAGGGGACGAGCAGTACTTC. Its protein is CASSLVLAGGDEQYF. The chain recombines TRBV5-6 with TRBJ2-7; 13 positions agree with TRBD2. V lost 0 bases to trimming and J lost 5 bases; unmatched junction nucleotides: 2. Per germline, CDR1 SGHDT and CDR2 YYEEEE. The CDR3 extends over 15 amino acids.